These T cell receptor beta chains were read from a single sample in a study of OX40 agonist ivuxolimab in advanced cancers. Sequencing was performed with immunoSEQ multiplex PCR; in TCRdb, only in-frame clones are kept and a portion is missing. The table records roughly 73,000 clones, about four fifths of them present only once. Sequencing was performed on CD4+ or CD8+ T cells sorted from blood, taken in a trial of the OX40 agonist ivuxolimab. These receptor sequences come from an adult with an advanced solid tumor such as melanoma, head and neck, liver or kidney cancer. The CDR3 runs from the conserved cysteine through the conserved F or W. Each record gives: J gene, clone size, V gene, D gene, CDR3 protein, CDR3 DNA. D genes are given only for firm matches. Rows may omit the clone size; those that give it use once, few, many or a size class.

j_gene: TRBJ2-3; abundance: few; v_gene: TRBV7-2; d_gene: TRBD2; CDR3aa: CASSLGGGGVTDTQYF; CDR3nt: TGTGCCAGCAGCTTAGGTGGCGGGGGGGTGACAGATACGCAGTATTTT
j_gene: TRBJ1-5; abundance: NA; v_gene: TRBV20-1; d_gene: NA; CDR3aa: CSALQGRPQHF; CDR3nt: TGCAGTGCGCTACAGGGAAGGCCCCAGCATTTT
j_gene: TRBJ2-4; abundance: NA; v_gene: TRBV7-2; d_gene: TRBD2; CDR3aa: CASSLGGLARAKNIQYF; CDR3nt: TGTGCCAGCAGCTTAGGGGGACTAGCCCGAGCCAAAAACATTCAGTACTTC
j_gene: TRBJ1-2; abundance: many; v_gene: TRBV4-1; d_gene: NA; CDR3aa: CASSQDRGVGYTF; CDR3nt: TGCGCCAGCAGCCAAGACCGAGGGGTTGGCTACACCTTC
j_gene: TRBJ1-6; abundance: NA; v_gene: TRBV19; d_gene: NA; CDR3aa: CASSRATDNSPLHF; CDR3nt: TGTGCCAGTAGTCGGGCGACAGATAATTCACCCCTCCACTTT
j_gene: TRBJ2-7; abundance: NA; v_gene: TRBV5-4; d_gene: TRBD1; CDR3aa: CASSYPTGGSYEQYF; CDR3nt: TGTGCCAGCAGCTACCCGACAGGGGGGTCTTACGAGCAGTACTTC
j_gene: TRBJ1-6; abundance: NA; v_gene: TRBV6-6; d_gene: NA; CDR3aa: CASSMTGPDSPLHF; CDR3nt: TGTGCCAGCAGCATGACAGGCCCGGATTCACCCCTCCACTTT
j_gene: TRBJ2-1; abundance: NA; v_gene: TRBV13; d_gene: TRBD2; CDR3aa: CASSLVPQAGGRNEQFF; CDR3nt: TGTGCCAGCAGCTTAGTCCCACAAGCGGGGGGGAGAAATGAGCAGTTCTTC
j_gene: TRBJ2-7; abundance: few; v_gene: TRBV28; d_gene: NA; CDR3aa: CASSFPLAFLSYEQYF; CDR3nt: TGTGCCAGCAGTTTCCCCCTAGCCTTCCTCTCCTACGAGCAGTACTTC
j_gene: TRBJ2-7; abundance: NA; v_gene: TRBV4-1; d_gene: NA; CDR3aa: CASSQDGRAGEQYF; CDR3nt: TGCGCCAGCAGCCAAGACGGCCGGGCTGGTGAGCAGTACTTC
j_gene: TRBJ1-2; abundance: NA; v_gene: TRBV18; d_gene: NA; CDR3aa: CASSPQDGYGYTF; CDR3nt: TGTGCCAGCTCACCCCAGGACGGCTATGGCTACACCTTC
j_gene: TRBJ2-7; abundance: few; v_gene: TRBV15; d_gene: TRBD1; CDR3aa: CATTLGQGARSYEQYF; CDR3nt: TGTGCCACCACCTTAGGCCAGGGGGCGAGGTCCTACGAGCAGTACTTC
j_gene: TRBJ1-1; abundance: few; v_gene: TRBV6-1; d_gene: NA; CDR3aa: CASSEARVRDTEAFF; CDR3nt: TGTGCCAGCAGCGAAGCACGGGTCAGGGACACTGAAGCTTTCTTT
j_gene: TRBJ1-6; abundance: NA; v_gene: TRBV28; d_gene: NA; CDR3aa: CASSLGRRGGGLNSPLHF; CDR3nt: TGTGCCAGCAGTTTAGGGAGGAGAGGGGGAGGATTAAATTCACCCCTCCACTTT
j_gene: TRBJ1-2; abundance: NA; v_gene: TRBV10-3; d_gene: TRBD1; CDR3aa: CAISARDSPNYGYTF; CDR3nt: TGTGCCATAAGCGCAAGGGACAGCCCAAACTATGGCTACACCTTC
j_gene: TRBJ1-1; abundance: NA; v_gene: TRBV6-1; d_gene: NA; CDR3aa: CASSELANGLKAFF; CDR3nt: TGTGCCAGCAGTGAACTCGCCAACGGACTTAAAGCTTTCTTT
j_gene: TRBJ1-2; abundance: NA; v_gene: TRBV25-1; d_gene: NA; CDR3aa: CASNREAGYGYTF; CDR3nt: TGTGCCAGCAATAGGGAAGCGGGCTATGGCTACACCTTC
j_gene: TRBJ2-2; abundance: NA; v_gene: TRBV19; d_gene: TRBD1; CDR3aa: CASSDRGNTGELFF; CDR3nt: TGTGCCAGTAGTGACAGGGGGAACACCGGGGAGCTGTTTTTT
j_gene: TRBJ1-1; abundance: NA; v_gene: TRBV5-1; d_gene: NA; CDR3aa: CASSLVPNTEAFF; CDR3nt: TGCGCCAGCAGCTTGGTCCCAAACACTGAAGCTTTCTTT
j_gene: TRBJ1-1; abundance: NA; v_gene: TRBV19; d_gene: TRBD1; CDR3aa: CASTVQGATEAFF; CDR3nt: TGTGCCAGTACCGTCCAGGGGGCTACTGAAGCTTTCTTT
j_gene: TRBJ2-7; abundance: NA; v_gene: TRBV11-3; d_gene: NA; CDR3aa: CASSLDAEAYEQYF; CDR3nt: TGTGCCAGCAGCTTAGATGCAGAGGCGTACGAGCAGTACTTC
j_gene: TRBJ2-6; abundance: few; v_gene: TRBV5-3; d_gene: TRBD1; CDR3aa: CARSLDDRGGGSGANVLTF; CDR3nt: TGTGCCAGAAGCTTGGACGACAGGGGAGGAGGGTCTGGGGCCAACGTCCTGACTTTC
j_gene: TRBJ2-3; abundance: NA; v_gene: TRBV6-5; d_gene: NA; CDR3aa: CASRSLIGGDTQYF; CDR3nt: TGTGCCAGCAGATCCCTCATCGGGGGAGATACGCAGTATTTT
j_gene: TRBJ1-1; abundance: NA; v_gene: TRBV30; d_gene: NA; CDR3aa: CAYLPDTEAFF; CDR3nt: TGTGCCTACCTACCGGACACTGAAGCTTTCTTT
j_gene: TRBJ1-3; abundance: NA; v_gene: TRBV9; d_gene: NA; CDR3aa: CASSVGVGSTNTIYF; CDR3nt: TGTGCCAGCAGCGTAGGGGTAGGGTCAACCAACACCATATATTTT
j_gene: TRBJ1-1; abundance: NA; v_gene: TRBV6-5; d_gene: TRBD1; CDR3aa: CASSRTGGEAFF; CDR3nt: TGTGCCAGCAGTCGGACAGGGGGTGAAGCTTTCTTT
j_gene: TRBJ1-5; abundance: NA; v_gene: TRBV6-1; d_gene: NA; CDR3aa: CASNKYSNQPQHF; CDR3nt: TGTGCCAGCAATAAATATAGCAATCAGCCCCAGCATTTT
j_gene: TRBJ2-1; abundance: NA; v_gene: TRBV7-2; d_gene: TRBD2; CDR3aa: CASSLLAGGGWGNEQFF; CDR3nt: TGTGCCAGCAGCCTACTAGCGGGAGGGGGTTGGGGGAATGAGCAGTTCTTC
j_gene: TRBJ2-3; abundance: NA; v_gene: TRBV27; d_gene: NA; CDR3aa: CASSPRDNPTDTQYF; CDR3nt: TGTGCCAGCAGTCCCCGGGACAACCCCACAGATACGCAGTATTTT
j_gene: TRBJ2-5; abundance: NA; v_gene: TRBV10-2; d_gene: NA; CDR3aa: CASRGADQETQYF; CDR3nt: TGCGCCAGCAGGGGGGCAGACCAAGAGACCCAGTACTTC
j_gene: TRBJ2-3; abundance: NA; v_gene: TRBV5-1; d_gene: NA; CDR3aa: CASSSVTGTDTQYF; CDR3nt: TGCGCCAGCAGCTCGGTGACAGGAACAGATACGCAGTATTTT
j_gene: TRBJ2-3; abundance: NA; v_gene: TRBV6-4; d_gene: TRBD2; CDR3aa: CASILLGLAGAKDTQYF; CDR3nt: TGTGCCAGCATTTTACTTGGACTAGCGGGGGCTAAAGATACGCAGTATTTT
j_gene: TRBJ1-1; abundance: NA; v_gene: TRBV6-1; d_gene: NA; CDR3aa: CASSDIAVAVTEAFF; CDR3nt: TGTGCCAGCAGTGACATTGCGGTAGCAGTTACTGAAGCTTTCTTT
j_gene: TRBJ1-1; abundance: few; v_gene: TRBV29-1; d_gene: NA; CDR3aa: CSVDPGVTEAFF; CDR3nt: TGCAGCGTTGATCCGGGTGTCACTGAAGCTTTCTTT
j_gene: TRBJ1-6; abundance: NA; v_gene: TRBV5-6; d_gene: NA; CDR3aa: CASSFGTYNSPLHF; CDR3nt: TGTGCCAGCAGCTTCGGTACCTATAATTCACCCCTCCACTTT
j_gene: TRBJ1-5; abundance: NA; v_gene: TRBV2; d_gene: TRBD1; CDR3aa: CASKPQGAYQPQHF; CDR3nt: TGTGCCAGCAAACCACAGGGGGCTTATCAGCCCCAGCATTTT
j_gene: TRBJ1-4; abundance: NA; v_gene: TRBV5-1; d_gene: TRBD1; CDR3aa: CASSSDRVDEKLFF; CDR3nt: TGCGCCAGCAGTTCCGACAGGGTAGATGAAAAACTGTTTTTT
j_gene: TRBJ2-1; abundance: NA; v_gene: TRBV7-8; d_gene: NA; CDR3aa: CASSFRQGDYNEQFF; CDR3nt: TGTGCCAGCAGCTTTCGGCAGGGAGACTACAATGAGCAGTTCTTC
j_gene: TRBJ1-2; abundance: NA; v_gene: TRBV5-5; d_gene: TRBD1; CDR3aa: CASSVGTGSSNYGYTF; CDR3nt: TGTGCCAGCAGCGTCGGGACAGGTTCTTCTAACTATGGCTACACCTTC
j_gene: TRBJ1-6; abundance: NA; v_gene: TRBV21-1; d_gene: NA; CDR3aa: CASSGQGNSPLHF; CDR3nt: TGTGCCAGCAGTGGGCAGGGTAATTCACCCCTCCACTTT
j_gene: TRBJ2-6; abundance: NA; v_gene: TRBV5-1; d_gene: TRBD1; CDR3aa: CASSGTGTGNVLTF; CDR3nt: TGCGCCAGCAGCGGAACCGGGACAGGCAACGTCCTGACTTTC
j_gene: TRBJ1-2; abundance: NA; v_gene: TRBV10-3; d_gene: NA; CDR3aa: CAISSTSRHGSGYTF; CDR3nt: TGTGCCATCAGTTCGACCTCGCGACACGGCTCTGGCTACACCTTC
j_gene: TRBJ1-1; abundance: few; v_gene: TRBV2; d_gene: TRBD1; CDR3aa: CASKDRGGNTEAFF; CDR3nt: TGTGCCAGCAAGGACAGGGGGGGGAACACTGAAGCTTTCTTT
j_gene: TRBJ2-7; abundance: NA; v_gene: TRBV29-1; d_gene: NA; CDR3aa: CSVEEQGVYEQYF; CDR3nt: TGCAGCGTTGAAGAACAGGGTGTCTACGAGCAGTACTTC
j_gene: TRBJ2-7; abundance: NA; v_gene: TRBV7-9; d_gene: TRBD1; CDR3aa: CASSPGQGGTYEQYF; CDR3nt: TGTGCCAGCAGCCCGGGACAGGGGGGGACCTACGAGCAGTACTTC
j_gene: TRBJ2-7; abundance: NA; v_gene: TRBV5-4; d_gene: TRBD2; CDR3aa: CASSPTSGGGYSYEQYF; CDR3nt: TGTGCCAGCAGCCCGACTAGCGGGGGGGGGTACTCCTACGAGCAGTACTTC
j_gene: TRBJ1-6; abundance: NA; v_gene: TRBV28; d_gene: NA; CDR3aa: CASSPHTTNSPLHF; CDR3nt: TGTGCCAGCAGTCCTCATACTACTAATTCACCCCTCCACTTT
j_gene: TRBJ2-2; abundance: NA; v_gene: TRBV6-5; d_gene: NA; CDR3aa: CASEPNTGELFF; CDR3nt: TGTGCCTCCGAGCCGAACACCGGGGAGCTGTTTTTT
j_gene: TRBJ1-5; abundance: few; v_gene: TRBV28; d_gene: NA; CDR3aa: CASRDAGHENQPQHF; CDR3nt: TGTGCCAGCAGGGACGCGGGACACGAGAATCAGCCCCAGCATTTT
j_gene: TRBJ1-1; abundance: NA; v_gene: TRBV20-1; d_gene: NA; CDR3aa: CSARADTEAFF; CDR3nt: TGCAGTGCTAGAGCTGACACTGAAGCTTTCTTT
j_gene: TRBJ1-6; abundance: NA; v_gene: TRBV7-6; d_gene: TRBD1; CDR3aa: CASSRGQGGNSPLHF; CDR3nt: TGTGCCAGCAGCCGGGGACAGGGGGGGAATTCACCCCTCCACTTT
j_gene: TRBJ1-1; abundance: NA; v_gene: TRBV14; d_gene: NA; CDR3aa: CASSLQENTEAFF; CDR3nt: TGTGCCAGCAGCCTTCAAGAGAACACTGAAGCTTTCTTT
j_gene: TRBJ1-3; abundance: NA; v_gene: TRBV30; d_gene: NA; CDR3aa: CAWGPVPGNTIYF; CDR3nt: TGTGCCTGGGGCCCCGTCCCTGGAAACACCATATATTTT
j_gene: TRBJ1-3; abundance: once; v_gene: TRBV27; d_gene: NA; CDR3aa: CASSLGGSGNTIYF; CDR3nt: TGTGCCAGCAGTTTAGGGGGCTCAGGAAACACCATATATTTT